The rows below give T cell receptor beta chains drawn from one sample of a study of T cells in Graves' hyperthyroidism and ophthalmopathy. From the multiplex PCR reads, TCRdb called clonotypes with MiXCR, one entry per CDR3 protein. The sample contains 730,000 or so distinct CDR3 sequences, under 20% of which appear only once. Sequencing was performed on blood. These receptor sequences come from a woman aged 45-65 years with Graves' hyperthyroidism that later progressed to Graves' ophthalmopathy. Each CDR3 is given with its conserved first and last residue. D genes are given only for firm matches. The listing skips clone size in some rows; elsewhere it reads once, few, many or a size class.

v_call	j_call	clone_size	d_call	cdr3_nt	cdr3_aa
TRBV6-1	TRBJ2-7	many	.	TGTGCCAGCAGCTTCAGGGGTTCCTACGAGCAGTACTTC	CASSFRGSYEQYF
TRBV11-2	TRBJ1-1	.	TRBD1	TGTGCCACCAGACAGGGCGTGAACACTGAAGCTTTCTTT	CATRQGVNTEAFF
TRBV4-1	TRBJ1-5	few	.	TGCGCCAGCAGCCACGGGGGCGCGGGTCATGATCAGCCCCAGCATTTT	CASSHGGAGHDQPQHF
TRBV7-6	TRBJ2-1	many	TRBD2	TGTGCCAGCAGCTTAACTCCCGCGGGGGGCCGGGATGAGCAGTTCTTC	CASSLTPAGGRDEQFF
TRBV7-9	TRBJ2-3	many	TRBD2	TGTGCCAGCAGCTCTCCCACTAGCGGGGGATACGCTAGCACAGATACGCAGTATTTT	CASSSPTSGGYASTDTQYF
TRBV6-9	TRBJ2-5	.	TRBD1	TGTGCCAGCAGTTTTGGGGACGGGACAGAAGAGACCCAGTACTTC	CASSFGDGTEETQYF
TRBV6-9	TRBJ1-2	.	.	TGTGCCAGCAGTTACGTGCAGGGCCTCAACTATGGCTACACCTTC	CASSYVQGLNYGYTF
TRBV6-1	TRBJ2-5	many	TRBD1	TGTGCCAGCAGGACAGGGGGCTTAGAGACCCAGTACTTC	CASRTGGLETQYF
TRBV19	TRBJ1-2	.	.	TGTGCCAGTAGTATCCTGGGTGAAGAGCCTGGCTACACCTTC	CASSILGEEPGYTF
TRBV15	TRBJ2-2	.	.	TGTGCCACCAGCGCTAAAACACAGGGATCCGGGGAGCTGTTTTTT	CATSAKTQGSGELFF
TRBV7-2	TRBJ1-2	many	TRBD1	TGTGCCAGCAGCTTAGTTGCGGCAGGGGGAGGCTACACCTTC	CASSLVAAGGGYTF
TRBV7-8	TRBJ1-3	.	TRBD1	TGTGCCAGCAGCTTTCAACGGGACAGCAGGTCTGGAAACACCATATATTTT	CASSFQRDSRSGNTIYF
TRBV6-2/TRBV6-3	TRBJ2-4	few	TRBD1	TGTGCCAGCAGTTACGAAGGGGGCGACAAAAACATTCAGTACTTC	CASSYEGGDKNIQYF
TRBV29-1	TRBJ1-1	.	.	TGCAGCGTTTCGACAACCCGGGGGACTGAAGCTTTCTTT	CSVSTTRGTEAFF
TRBV7-8	TRBJ1-5	many	.	TGTGCCAGCAGCTTAGCTCCCCCAGGCGTCAATCAGCCCCAGCATTTT	CASSLAPPGVNQPQHF
TRBV6-1	TRBJ2-7	.	TRBD2	TGTGCCAGCATCCCGGGGAGGGGCGTCTACGAGCAGTACTTC	CASIPGRGVYEQYF
TRBV9	TRBJ1-1	.	.	TGTGCCAGCAGCGTAATCGGGACAATGAACACTGAAGCTTTCTTT	CASSVIGTMNTEAFF
TRBV9	TRBJ2-2	few	TRBD2	TGTGCCAGCAGCCCTCAGAGCGGGGCGAACACCGGGGAGCTGTTTTTT	CASSPQSGANTGELFF
TRBV3-1	TRBJ1-1	many	TRBD1	TGTGCCAGCAGCCAAGAATCGACAGGGGGAGCTTTCTTT	CASSQESTGGAFF
TRBV7-6	TRBJ1-1	few	TRBD1	TGTGCCAGCAGCTTACTCTCTGAAGGGGGCGGACGGACTGAAGCTTTCTTT	CASSLLSEGGGRTEAFF
TRBV3-1	TRBJ1-1	.	.	TGTGCCAGCAGCCAAGATATCCCCATTATGAACACTGAAGCTTTCTTT	CASSQDIPIMNTEAFF
TRBV12-3/TRBV12-4	TRBJ2-7	few	.	TGTGCCAGCAGGTACGACAGCGAGCAGTACTTC	CASRYDSEQYF
TRBV11-2	TRBJ2-7	many	TRBD1	TGTGCCAGCAGCCCGAGGAGAGGACAGGGACAATACGAGCAGTACTTC	CASSPRRGQGQYEQYF
TRBV27	TRBJ1-1	.	.	TGTGCCAGCAATTTATCCGGGGGGCCCACTGAAGCTTTCTTT	CASNLSGGPTEAFF
TRBV7-8	TRBJ1-4	few	.	TGTGCCAGCAGCCCGTGGGGAGGAAAACTGTTTTTT	CASSPWGGKLFF
TRBV5-1	TRBJ1-6	few	.	TGCGCCAGCAGCTTCGGGGACACCAATTCACCCCTCCACTTT	CASSFGDTNSPLHF
TRBV18	TRBJ2-3	many	TRBD1	TGTGCCAGCTCCCGACAGGGAGACACAGATACGCAGTATTTT	CASSRQGDTDTQYF
TRBV5-5	TRBJ2-3	few	.	TGTGCCAGCAGCTTACCTCTTGGCAGGGGCTACACAGATACGCAGTATTTT	CASSLPLGRGYTDTQYF
TRBV20-1	TRBJ1-5	many	.	TGCAGTGCTATAAAGGACATTTCTAGCAATCAGCCCCAGCATTTT	CSAIKDISSNQPQHF